Listed below are T cell receptor beta chains from one sample, sequenced in a study of blood T cell repertoires in COVID-19. The table came from immunoSEQ multiplex PCR; TCRdb's copy has only in-frame clones and leaves some out. Here the sample spans 200,000 or so clones, 84% being singletons. Sequencing was performed on peripheral blood. The receptors here all came from a man between 35 and 55 years old who had recovered from COVID-19. Both conserved end residues are part of each CDR3. The order of the fields is CDR3 DNA, CDR3 protein, V gene, D gene, clone size, J gene. D genes are given only for firm matches. Clone size, where shown, is once, few, many, or a class for clones that have expanded.

TGTGCCACCCCTAAGGGACAGGACTATAATTCACCCCTCCACTTT | CATPKGQDYNSPLHF | TRBV2 | TRBD1 | . | TRBJ1-6
TGTGCCAGCAGTGAATATGCAGATACGCAGTATTTT | CASSEYADTQYF | TRBV2 | . | . | TRBJ2-3
TGTGCCAGCAGCTTAGCCAGGGGACCCTACGAGCAGTACTTC | CASSLARGPYEQYF | TRBV7-2 | . | . | TRBJ2-7
TGTGCCAGCAGCCGGCTAGGGGGCCAGGGGTCTTACACCGGGGAGCTGTTTTTT | CASSRLGGQGSYTGELFF | TRBV3-1/TRBV3-2 | TRBD1 | . | TRBJ2-2
TGCAGCGCCGGTTTGGGGCTAGACGAGCAGTACTTC | CSAGLGLDEQYF | TRBV29-1 | . | . | TRBJ2-7
TGTGCCAGCCGCCGGGTGGGGGGCAATGAGCAGTTCTTC | CASRRVGGNEQFF | TRBV7-8 | . | . | TRBJ2-1
TGTGCCAGCAGCGACAGGGTGACCTACGAGCAGTACTTC | CASSDRVTYEQYF | TRBV7-2 | TRBD1 | . | TRBJ2-7
TGTGCCAGCAGCCCAGCGGGAGACGCCTACAATGAGCAGTTCTTC | CASSPAGDAYNEQFF | TRBV5-5 | TRBD2 | . | TRBJ2-1
TGTGCCAGCTCACCCGGGCAGGGCCCCTACGGCTACACCTTC | CASSPGQGPYGYTF | TRBV18 | . | . | TRBJ1-2
TGTGCCAGCAGCCCCCAACGGAGCTCCTACAATGAGCAGTTCTTC | CASSPQRSSYNEQFF | TRBV11-2 | . | . | TRBJ2-1
TGTGCCAGTAGTGCTGAGAGCGCGAATGTAGGGCAGTTCTTC | CASSAESANVGQFF | TRBV19 | . | many | TRBJ2-1
TGTGCCAGCAGCTTAAGGTCAGGGGGAACTTCACCCCTCCACTTT | CASSLRSGGTSPLHF | TRBV11-2 | TRBD1 | . | TRBJ1-6
TGCGCCAGCAGCTTGGCCGGGGATGGCGGCTACACCTTC | CASSLAGDGGYTF | TRBV5-1 | . | . | TRBJ1-2
TGTGCCAGCAGCCGCATACAGGGGACGATGAACACTGAAGCTTTCTTT | CASSRIQGTMNTEAFF | TRBV7-9 | TRBD1 | . | TRBJ1-1
TGTGCCAGCAGCGTGCGGATGAACACTGAAGCTTTCTTT | CASSVRMNTEAFF | TRBV11-3 | . | . | TRBJ1-1
TGTGCCAGCAGCTTAAACAGCAACACCATATATTTT | CASSLNSNTIYF | TRBV5-4 | . | . | TRBJ1-3
TGTGCCAGCAGTTGGACAGTTGGTCTTGGCTACACCTTC | CASSWTVGLGYTF | TRBV27 | . | . | TRBJ1-2
TGCGCCAGCAGCAGACCGACTAGCCTTGAGCAGTTCTTC | CASSRPTSLEQFF | TRBV5-1 | TRBD2 | . | TRBJ2-1
TGTGCCATCGCTGCGCGGACTAGCGGGAGGGCCCGCTACGAGCAGTACTTC | CAIAARTSGRARYEQYF | TRBV10-3 | TRBD2 | . | TRBJ2-7
TGTGCCAGCAGCGTAGGAACTAGCGGGGGGGCCGGGGAGCTGTTTTTT | CASSVGTSGGAGELFF | TRBV9 | TRBD2 | . | TRBJ2-2
TGTGCCAGCAAGAGACTAGCGGGACCACAAGAGACCCAGTACTTC | CASKRLAGPQETQYF | TRBV2 | TRBD2 | . | TRBJ2-5
TGCGCCAGCAGTCAATCGGGCCGTCTTACCTACGAGCAGTACTTC | CASSQSGRLTYEQYF | TRBV23-1 | . | . | TRBJ2-7
TGTGCCTGGATCCGGCAGGGGGTTCTGGACACTGAAGCTTTCTTT | CAWIRQGVLDTEAFF | TRBV30 | TRBD1 | . | TRBJ1-1
TGTGCCAGCAGCGAAAGGACAGGGGGAGTTGGAGATACGCAGTATTTT | CASSERTGGVGDTQYF | TRBV6-6 | TRBD1 | . | TRBJ2-3
TGTGCCAGCAGTTCGCAGGGCTTGGACTATGGCTACACCTTC | CASSSQGLDYGYTF | TRBV6-6 | . | . | TRBJ1-2
TGTGCCAGCAGCGTAGGGGCAGCCGCCCCATATAGCAATCAGCCCCAGCATTTT | CASSVGAAAPYSNQPQHF | TRBV9 | . | . | TRBJ1-5
TGTGCCAGCAGCGTACCAAGGACAGGACGCACTGGGGCCAACGTCCTGACTTTC | CASSVPRTGRTGANVLTF | TRBV9 | TRBD1 | . | TRBJ2-6
TGTGCCAGCAGCCCACTAACGGAGGGGTCCTACGAGCAGTACTTC | CASSPLTEGSYEQYF | TRBV7-6 | . | . | TRBJ2-7
TGTGCCAGCAGCTTAGACCAGTGGGGACAGGGCTGGGGCTACACCTTC | CASSLDQWGQGWGYTF | TRBV7-9 | TRBD1 | . | TRBJ1-2
TGTGCCAGCAGCGTAGGGGCATCCTATAATTCACCCCTCCACTTT | CASSVGASYNSPLHF | TRBV9 | . | few | TRBJ1-6
TGTGCCAGCAGCCCTTCGACAGGGATTCAGCCCCAGCATTTT | CASSPSTGIQPQHF | TRBV11-2 | TRBD1 | few | TRBJ1-5
TGTGCCAGCAGGTACCAAGGGACAGGGAACACTGAAGCTTTCTTT | CASRYQGTGNTEAFF | TRBV2 | TRBD1 | . | TRBJ1-1
TGTGCCAGCACCATGGACAGGACCTACAATGAGCAGTTCTTC | CASTMDRTYNEQFF | TRBV7-8 | TRBD1 | . | TRBJ2-1
TGTGCCAGCAGCTTAGACAGGGGAACCGTCTATGGCTACACCTTC | CASSLDRGTVYGYTF | TRBV11-3 | . | once | TRBJ1-2
TGTGCCAGCAATTTTCCTAGCACAGATACGCAGTATTTT | CASNFPSTDTQYF | TRBV11-2 | . | . | TRBJ2-3
TGTGCCAGCAGCCCGGGACAGGAGTATCAGCCCCAGCATTTT | CASSPGQEYQPQHF | TRBV7-8 | TRBD1 | . | TRBJ1-5
TGCGCCAGCAGCCGGGCCGGTGGGGGGTACTCCTACGAGCAGTACTTC | CASSRAGGGYSYEQYF | TRBV5-1 | . | few | TRBJ2-7
TGTGCCAGCAGCCACCATGGACAGCCCCCAGAGACCCAGTACTTC | CASSHHGQPPETQYF | TRBV28 | . | . | TRBJ2-5
TGTGCCAGTAGTAGAAACGGGGGGGAACAAGAGACCCAGTACTTC | CASSRNGGEQETQYF | TRBV19 | TRBD2 | . | TRBJ2-5
TGTGCCAGCAGCTTAGTAGCGGCCGCCTACGAGCAGTACTTC | CASSLVAAAYEQYF | TRBV11-2 | . | . | TRBJ2-7
TGTGCCTGGAGTGGTAGGGGTTACACCTTC | CAWSGRGYTF | TRBV30 | . | . | TRBJ1-2
TGTGCCAGTAGTCCTTTAGGGGGCGCCACTAGCACAGATACGCAGTATTTT | CASSPLGGATSTDTQYF | TRBV19 | TRBD1 | . | TRBJ2-3
TGTGCCAGCAGTAAGCAGGGCGGGAGGGTCTACGAGCAGTACTTC | CASSKQGGRVYEQYF | TRBV6-2/TRBV6-3 | TRBD2 | . | TRBJ2-7
TGTGCCAGCAGCTTCCGGACTAACTCCTACGAGCAGTACTTC | CASSFRTNSYEQYF | TRBV7-2 | . | . | TRBJ2-7
TGTGCCAGTAGTATAAGTTCACGGGGGACAGGGGTTTCCATCTTT | CASSISSRGTGVSIF | TRBV19 | TRBD1 | few | TRBJ1-1
TGTGCCAGCAGCTTTCCTCGGACAGGGGGAAACTATGGCTACACCTTC | CASSFPRTGGNYGYTF | TRBV7-9 | TRBD1 | once | TRBJ1-2
TGTGCCAGCAGCGTAGACAGGGAAACTGAAGCTTTCTTT | CASSVDRETEAFF | TRBV7-2 | TRBD1 | . | TRBJ1-1
TGCGCCAGCAGCCAGTACCCAGGGGGTGGTGAAGCTTTCTTT | CASSQYPGGGEAFF | TRBV4-1 | TRBD1 | . | TRBJ1-1